The 31 T cell receptor beta chains below were found in one sample sequenced in a study of CD8 T cells in ankylosing spondylitis (dated 2017 in TCRdb). The method was 5' RACE. Sequencing took place on an Illumina HiSeq 2500. Through fastp at Q25 and MiXCR, TCRdb rebuilt clones from the public reads, retaining in-frame beta chains. Records with the same CDR3 protein are collapsed into one entry carrying the most frequent genes and DNA. This sample comprises 100,000 to 150,000 distinct CDR3 sequences, roughly a tenth of them detected only once. The ten most abundant clones make up roughly 3.3% of the sample. Specimen: blood, either unsorted or a sorted T cell fraction (not recorded which). These TCRs come from a male donor with ankylosing spondylitis or in good health (not recorded which).

This clonotype appeared many times. V and J are TRBV29-1 and TRBJ1-5; 7 nucleotides align to TRBD1. This CDR3 spans 15 amino acids. The trim removed 4 bases at V and 1 base at J, leaving 7 bases unmatched. Germline V gene sequence: CDR1 SQVTM, CDR2 ANQGSEA. CDR3 sequence (DNA): TGCAGCGTTGGAGAGGGGGCGCGGAGCAATCAGCCCCAGCATTTT. Translated, it gives CSVGEGARSNQPQHF.

This clonotype was recorded many times. This chain links TRBV2 with TRBJ2-1; TRBD2 matches at 7 bases. V shed 11 bases, J shed 7 bases, and the junction held 14 bases outside the gene matches. This CDR3 region has 14 residues. Germline CDR1 reads SNHLY; CDR2 reads FYNNEI. CDR3 nucleotides: TGTGCCGAACAACGGACGGCCGGGGGGAATGAGCAGTTCTTC. It codes for CAEQRTAGGNEQFF.

Ten or more counts support this clonotype. This chain links TRBV20-1 with TRBJ2-1, with 8 bases that match TRBD2. The CDR3 has 15 residues. J lost 9 bases, V lost 0 bases, and 10 bases had no gene match. Germline V gene data show CDR1 as DFQATT and CDR2 as SNEGSKA (reference sequence). The CDR3 DNA follows: TGCAGTGCTAGAGATCCAGCGGGGGACCACGCTGAGCAGTTCTTC. Its translation is CSARDPAGDHAEQFF.

In the case of this clonotype: At one boundary the junction diverges from the germline segment, which might be a read error. The chain uses TRBV6-4 and TRBJ2-6; either TRBD1 or TRBD2 may fit D (8 bases each). Germline V gene data show CDR1 as MRHNA and CDR2 as SNTAGT. The CDR3 runs 24 residues. CDR3 DNA sequence: TGTGCCAGTAGTGACGGTACTGCCAGGGGGCGCGGACTAGCCAAAGACTCTGGGGCCAACGTCCTGACTTTC. It encodes CASSDGTARGRGLAKDSGANVLTF.

V is TRBV5-1 and J is TRBJ2-1; TRBD2 agrees at 10 bases. CDR3 size: 20 residues. Germline V CDR1 and CDR2: SGHRS, YFSETQ. Germline trimming cut 4 bases from V and 3 bases from J; bases unmatched to any gene: 19. For the CDR3, the DNA is TGCGCCAGCAGCCGCCGAGCGCTAGCGGGAGTCCCGAGCGTCTACAATGAGCAGTTCTTC. Its translation: CASSRRALAGVPSVYNEQFF.

This clonotype was counted at least ten times. The chain couples TRBV21-1 to TRBJ2-2. TRBV21-1 is classified as a pseudogene. This CDR3 has 19 residues. CDR3 protein: CASSKALGCTNSNTGELFF. The CDR3 nucleotides read TGTGCCAGCAGCAAAGCGCTGGGATGCACTAATTCGAACACCGGGGAGCTGTTTTTT.

Many counts were recorded for this clonotype. The chain carries TRBV7-9 and TRBJ1-4; D not certain. Germline CDR1 SEHNR, CDR2 FQNEAQ (reference sequence). This CDR3 is built from 14 residues. V was cut by 1 base and J by 8 bases, with 11 bases left in between. The CDR3 reads CASSLVGVREKLFF. In DNA form, the CDR3 reads TGTGCCAGCAGCTTAGTAGGTGTTCGGGAAAAACTGTTTTTT. The full variable domain, rest sourced from reference TRBV7-9 and TRBJ1-4, is DTGVSQNPRHKITKRGQNVTFRCDPISEHNRLYWYRQTLGQGPEFLTYFQNEAQLEKSRLLSDRFSAERPKGSFSTLEIQRTEQGDSAMYLCASSLVGVREKLFFGSGTQLSVL.

The rearrangement links TRBV20-1 to TRBJ2-5; D possibly corresponds to TRBD2 (6 bases). Looked up from germline, CDR1 is DFQATT and CDR2 is SNEGSKA (reference sequence). The CDR3 covers 13 residues. Trimming pared 3 bases from V and 9 bases from J, leaving 17 bases between. The CDR3 region has the DNA TGCAGTGCTAGGGGTGGGGAGGTGGGGGCCCAGTACTTC. This translates into CSARGGEVGAQYF.

There are many counts of this clonotype. The chain employs TRBV5-6 and TRBJ2-3; D unclear. CDR3 length equals 14 residues. Germline-derived CDR1 and CDR2 are SGHDT and YYEEEE. The V gene lost 4 bases and the J gene lost 3 bases, with 12 bases spanning the gap. In nucleotides, the CDR3 is TGTGCCAGCAGCACCTGGCCCTGGACAGATACGCAGTATTTT. Protein sequence: CASSTWPWTDTQYF.

The chain uses TRBV7-2 and TRBJ2-2; D may be TRBD2 (5 bases). The V end lost 5 bases, the J end lost 7 bases, and 17 bases lay between the germline ends. Germline V lookup: CDR1 SGHTA, CDR2 FQGNSA. The CDR3 consists of 15 residues. CDR3 coding DNA: TGTGCCAGCAGCCCGTCGGGATTGCCGAACGGGGAGCTGTTTTTT. This translates into CASSPSGLPNGELFF.

This clonotype was observed at least ten times. The chain has TRBV5-5 and TRBJ2-7; D is unresolved. The CDR3 has 13 amino acids. The V end lost 2 bases, the J end lost 1 base, and 7 bases lay between the germline ends. Germline CDR1 SGHKS, CDR2 YYEKEE (reference sequence). The chain's CDR3 is CASSFGYSYEQYF. The DNA of the CDR3 is TGTGCCAGCAGCTTCGGGTATTCCTACGAGCAGTACTTC.

The chain combines TRBV3-1 with TRBJ2-3; TRBD2 aligns across 7 bases. The CDR3 is 17 residues long. Looked up from germline, CDR1 is LGHDT and CDR2 is YNNKEL (reference sequence). V dropped 0 bases and J dropped 2; count of bases not matched to a gene: 8. CDR3 in amino acids: CASSQDRIAGFTDTQYF. In DNA form, the CDR3 reads TGTGCCAGCAGCCAAGATCGGATAGCGGGCTTCACAGATACGCAGTATTTT.

In its sample, this clonotype was seen many times. This rearrangement joins TRBV20-1 to TRBJ1-5; D remains ambiguous. The germline gives CDR1 DFQATT, CDR2 SNEGSKA (reference sequence). This CDR3 contains 12 residues. The V end lost 6 bases, the J end lost 4 bases, and 10 bases lay between the germline ends. Here the CDR3 DNA reads TGCAGTGCGAGGTATGGGAATCAGCCCCAGCATTTT. This gives the protein CSARYGNQPQHF.

This clonotype was counted only a few times. The CDR3 reads CASSATRRGNGNTIYF. CDR3 nucleotides: TGCGCCAGCAGCGCTACGAGACGGGGAAATGGAAACACCATATATTTT. This rearrangement joins TRBV5-1 to TRBJ1-3; D gene unclear. Trimming cost V 4 bases and J 3 bases, with 17 bases left between them. The germline V gene has CDR1 SGHRS and CDR2 YFSETQ. CDR3 size: 16 residues.

The chain couples TRBV12-3 or TRBV12-4 to TRBJ2-2, with 11 bases identical to TRBD2. With V trimmed by 4 bases and J by 5 bases, 3 bases remained unmatched. This CDR3 has 15 amino acids. The CDR3 DNA sequence: TGTGCCAGCAGTTCGAGGACTAGCGGGACCGGGGAGCTGTTTTTT. Amino acids: CASSSRTSGTGELFF.

This clonotype turned up a few times. The J gene is TRBJ2-2, the V gene TRBV5-1, with TRBD2 matching over 10 bases. This CDR3 contains 15 residues. V trimming: 4 bases; J trimming: 4 bases; junction bases outside the gene matches: 4. Germline V gene lookup returns CDR1 SGHRS and CDR2 YFSETQ. The DNA of the CDR3 is TGCGCCAGCAGCACTAGCGGGATCGGCACCGGGGAGCTGTTTTTT. Protein sequence: CASSTSGIGTGELFF. Combining the CDR3 with reference TRBV5-1 and TRBJ2-2 gives the whole variable domain KAGVTQTPRYLIKTRGQQVTLSCSPISGHRSVSWYQQTPGQGLQFLFEYFSETQRNKGNFPGRFSGRQFSNSRSEMNVSTLELGDSALYLCASSTSGIGTGELFFGEGSRLTVL.

The gene calls are TRBV7-9 and TRBJ1-2; D perhaps matches TRBD1 (5 bases). V lost 7 bases and J lost 2, with 14 bases in between. From germline, CDR1 is SEHNR and CDR2 FQNEAQ (reference sequence). The CDR3 contains 14 residues. The CDR3 DNA sequence: TGTGCCAGCACTCAAGACAGATTCAACTATGGCTACACCTTC. Amino acid sequence: CASTQDRFNYGYTF.

This clonotype was seen ten or more times. V and J are TRBV5-1 and TRBJ1-2, with unresolved D. The CDR3 covers 12 residues. V was trimmed by 4 bases and J by 2 bases, leaving 6 bases between them. The germline V gene has CDR1 SGHRS and CDR2 YFSETQ. The CDR3 DNA is TGCGCCAGCAGCCTAGACAACTATGGCTACACCTTC. It specifies CASSLDNYGYTF.

This clonotype was seen at least ten times. For the CDR3, the DNA is TGTGCCAGCAGCTTAGACGGGAGGACAGAAGCTTTCTTT. It yields the protein CASSLDGRTEAFF. The genes are TRBV7-9 and TRBJ1-1; D is possibly TRBD1 (5 bases). Between the trimmed V and J ends, which lost 1 base and 8 bases, there was a span of 11 bases. From germline, CDR1 is SEHNR and CDR2 FQNEAQ (reference sequence). The CDR3 runs 13 residues.

The chain recombines TRBV11-2 with TRBJ2-1; 14 bases are a match to TRBD2. After removal of 1 base from V and 4 bases from J, the junction contained 12 bases not matched to a gene. CDR1 and CDR2 from the germline V gene are SGHAT and FQNNGV. This CDR3 has 20 amino acids. CDR3 bases: TGTGCCAGCAGCTTAGGAGGGGGACTAGCGGGAGAGGTGGGGTACAATGAGCAGTTCTTC. Amino acid sequence: CASSLGGGLAGEVGYNEQFF.

This clonotype was found many times. The chain uses TRBV7-9 and TRBJ2-7; D uncertain. CDR1 SEHNR and CDR2 FQNEAQ come from the germline V gene (reference sequence). This CDR3 comprises 13 residues. The V gene lost 5 bases and the J gene lost 3 bases, with 11 bases spanning the gap. CDR3 DNA sequence: TGTGCCAGCAGCCCCTCGGTAGGCTACGAGCAGTACTTC. The encoded protein is CASSPSVGYEQYF.

Ten or more counts support this clonotype. DNA of the CDR3: TGCAGTGCTAGAGATAAGGGACGGATTAATGAAAAACTGTTTTTT. It encodes CSARDKGRINEKLFF. The V gene is TRBV20-1, the J gene TRBJ1-4; weak D call: TRBD1 (5 bases). V lost 0 bases and J 4 bases, leaving 12 bases between the germline ends. Germline-derived CDR1 and CDR2 are DFQATT and SNEGSKA (reference sequence). CDR3 length: 15 amino acids.

The chain carries TRBV15 and TRBJ2-7; TRBD1 is a possible D gene (7 bases). Trimming took off 0 bases at V and 5 bases at J, with 11 bases between the two ends. This CDR3 region has 14 residues. The germline V gene has CDR1 LNHNV and CDR2 YYDKDF (reference sequence). The CDR3: CATSRDQGEDEQYF. The CDR3 DNA reads as TGTGCCACCAGCAGAGATCAGGGGGAGGACGAGCAGTACTTC.

This clonotype was seen ten or more times. V and J are TRBV12-3 or TRBV12-4 and TRBJ2-1; D may correspond to TRBD1 or TRBD2 (5 bases each). The CDR3 totals 12 residues. Trimming left V 6 bases short and J 9 bases short, with 12 bases between. CDR3 DNA: TGTGCCAGCAGGAAAGGGACCCGTGAGCAGTTCTTC. This gives the protein CASRKGTREQFF.

The chain joins TRBV5-8 to TRBJ2-7, with D unclear. The V end was cut by 1 base, the J end by 3 bases, with 11 bases between. CDR3 length equals 14 residues. Germline CDR1 and CDR2: SGHTS and YDEGEE. CDR3 sequence: CASSLSQSGYEQYF. CDR3 DNA sequence: TGTGCCAGCAGCTTGTCCCAAAGTGGCTACGAGCAGTACTTC. Together with reference TRBV5-8 and TRBJ2-7, the CDR3 gives the full variable domain: EAGVTQSPTHLIKTRGQQATLRCSPISGHTSVYWYQQALGLGLQFLLWYDEGEERNRGNFPPRFSGRQFPNYSSELNVNALELEDSALYLCASSLSQSGYEQYFGPGTRLTVT.

This clonotype was seen repeatedly, ten times or more. The J gene is TRBJ2-3, the V gene TRBV5-1, with 12 bases matching TRBD2. Germline-derived CDR1 and CDR2 are SGHRS and YFSETQ. The length of the CDR3 is 18 residues. V gave up 3 bases and J gave up 4 bases; unmatched junction bases: 12. CDR3: CASSSTPSGRAAADTQYF. The CDR3 nucleotides read TGCGCCAGCAGCTCTACACCTAGCGGGAGGGCCGCAGCAGATACGCAGTATTTT.

Ten or more counts support this clonotype. This chain links TRBV20-1 with TRBJ2-7; D gene uncertain. In germline, CDR1 is DFQATT, CDR2 SNEGSKA (reference sequence). V gave up 3 bases and J gave up 4 bases, with 22 bases separating them. CDR3 length equals 16 residues. CDR3 sequence: CSASQFQFGKNYEQYF. In DNA form, the CDR3 reads TGCAGTGCTAGTCAATTTCAATTCGGAAAGAATTACGAGCAGTACTTC.

The V gene is TRBV12-3 or TRBV12-4, the J gene TRBJ2-5, with 9 bases matching TRBD2. CDR3 length equals 15 residues. V lost 8 bases to trimming and J lost 4 bases; unmatched junction nucleotides: 11. CDR3 sequence (DNA): TGTGCCAGCGGTAGCGGGAGTATGCAACGAGAGACCCAGTACTTC. The encoded protein is CASGSGSMQRETQYF.

This clonotype was recorded many times. The rearrangement links TRBV4-2 to TRBJ2-1; TRBD2 is a possible D gene (5 bases). Trimming took 0 bases from V and 9 from J, leaving 9 bases between them. This CDR3 spans 13 amino acids. Looked up from germline, CDR1 is LGHNA and CDR2 is YNFKEQ. The CDR3 nucleotides read TGTGCCAGCAGCCAAGAGATGGAGGCTGAGCAGTTCTTC. This translates into CASSQEMEAEQFF.

This clonotype came up many times. The chain couples TRBV12-3 or TRBV12-4 to TRBJ2-7; 8 bases line up with TRBD1. V gave up 5 bases and J gave up 0 bases; unmatched junction bases: 6. CDR3 length: 15 residues. The CDR3 loop reads CASSPGQVSSYEQYF. The CDR3 DNA follows: TGTGCCAGCAGTCCGGGACAGGTTAGCTCCTACGAGCAGTACTTC.

This chain links TRBV11-3 with TRBJ1-5; TRBD1 is a possible D gene (5 bases). CDR1 is SGHNT, CDR2 YENEEA, per germline. With 0 bases removed from V and 3 bases from J, the gap between germline ends came to 15 bases. The CDR3 is 17 amino acids. The DNA of the CDR3 is TGTGCCAGCAGCTTAGATTTAAATACGACAGTCAATCAGCCCCAGCATTTT. Its translation is CASSLDLNTTVNQPQHF.